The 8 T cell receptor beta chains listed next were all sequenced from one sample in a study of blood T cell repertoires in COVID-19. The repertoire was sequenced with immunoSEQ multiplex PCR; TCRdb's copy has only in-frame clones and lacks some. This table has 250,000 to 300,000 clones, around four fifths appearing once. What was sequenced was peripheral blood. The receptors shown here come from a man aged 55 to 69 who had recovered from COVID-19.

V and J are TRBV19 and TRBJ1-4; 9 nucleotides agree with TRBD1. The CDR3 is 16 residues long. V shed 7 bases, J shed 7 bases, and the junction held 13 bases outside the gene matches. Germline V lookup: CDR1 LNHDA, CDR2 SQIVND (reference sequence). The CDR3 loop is CASTHPPGQGREKLFF. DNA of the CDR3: TGTGCCAGTACCCATCCCCCGGGACAGGGACGTGAAAAACTGTTTTTT.

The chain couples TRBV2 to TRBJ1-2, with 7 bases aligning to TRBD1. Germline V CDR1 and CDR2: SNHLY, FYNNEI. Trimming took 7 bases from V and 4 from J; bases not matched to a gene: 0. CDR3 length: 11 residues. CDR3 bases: TGTGCCAGCAAGGGGGCCTATGGCTACACCTTC. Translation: CASKGAYGYTF.

The CDR3 reads CASAPVGTSGGGSTDTQYF. The CDR3 DNA is TGCGCCAGCGCACCTGTCGGGACTAGCGGGGGAGGTAGCACAGATACGCAGTATTTT. This chain links TRBV5-1 with TRBJ2-3, with 14 nucleotides matching TRBD2. V trimming: 7 bases; J trimming: 0 bases; junction bases outside the gene matches: 13. CDR3 length equals 19 residues. Looked up from germline, CDR1 is SGHRS and CDR2 is YFSETQ.

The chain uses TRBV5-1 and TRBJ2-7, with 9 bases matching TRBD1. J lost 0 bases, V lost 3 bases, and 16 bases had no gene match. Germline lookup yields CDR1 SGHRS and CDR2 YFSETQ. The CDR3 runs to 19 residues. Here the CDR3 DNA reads TGCGCCAGCAGCTCCATACCGGGACAGGGCCTTTTTTCCTCCTACGAGCAGTACTTC. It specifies CASSSIPGQGLFSSYEQYF.

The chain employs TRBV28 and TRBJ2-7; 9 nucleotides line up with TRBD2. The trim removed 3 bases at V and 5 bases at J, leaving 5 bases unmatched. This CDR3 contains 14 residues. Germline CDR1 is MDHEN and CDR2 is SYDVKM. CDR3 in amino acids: CASSFQRGVHEQYF. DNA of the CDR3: TGTGCCAGCAGTTTCCAGCGGGGGGTCCACGAGCAGTACTTC.

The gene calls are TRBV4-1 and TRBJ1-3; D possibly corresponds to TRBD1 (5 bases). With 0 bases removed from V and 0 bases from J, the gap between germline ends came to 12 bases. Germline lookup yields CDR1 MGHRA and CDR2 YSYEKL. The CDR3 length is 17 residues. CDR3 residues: CASSQDRDSSSGNTIYF. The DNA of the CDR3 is TGCGCCAGCAGCCAAGATAGAGACAGTAGCTCTGGAAACACCATATATTTT.

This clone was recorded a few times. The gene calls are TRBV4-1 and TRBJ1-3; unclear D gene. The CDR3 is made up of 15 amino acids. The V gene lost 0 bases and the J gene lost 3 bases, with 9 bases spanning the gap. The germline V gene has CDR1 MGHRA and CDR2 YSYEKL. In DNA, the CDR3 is TGCGCCAGCAGCCAAGATCGAGCGCTTGGAAACACCATATATTTT. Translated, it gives CASSQDRALGNTIYF.

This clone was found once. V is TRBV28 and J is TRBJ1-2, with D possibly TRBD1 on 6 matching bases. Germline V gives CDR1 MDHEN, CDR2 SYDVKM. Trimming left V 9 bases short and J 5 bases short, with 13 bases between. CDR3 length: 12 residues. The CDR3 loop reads CASEQGAYGYTF. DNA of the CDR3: TGTGCCAGTGAACAGGGTGCATATGGCTACACCTTC.